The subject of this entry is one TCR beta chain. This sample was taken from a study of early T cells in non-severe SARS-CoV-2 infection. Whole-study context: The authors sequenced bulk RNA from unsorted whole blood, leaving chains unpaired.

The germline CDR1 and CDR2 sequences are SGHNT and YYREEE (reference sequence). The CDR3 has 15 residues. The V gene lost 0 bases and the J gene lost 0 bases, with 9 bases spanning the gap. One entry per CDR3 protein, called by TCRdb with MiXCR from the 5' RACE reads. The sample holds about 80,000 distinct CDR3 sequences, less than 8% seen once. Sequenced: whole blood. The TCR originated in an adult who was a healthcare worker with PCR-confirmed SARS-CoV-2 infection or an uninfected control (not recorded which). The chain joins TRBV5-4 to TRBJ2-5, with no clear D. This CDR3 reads CASSLAGIYQETQYF. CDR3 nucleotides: TGTGCCAGCAGCTTGGCCGGAATCTACCAAGAGACCCAGTACTTC.